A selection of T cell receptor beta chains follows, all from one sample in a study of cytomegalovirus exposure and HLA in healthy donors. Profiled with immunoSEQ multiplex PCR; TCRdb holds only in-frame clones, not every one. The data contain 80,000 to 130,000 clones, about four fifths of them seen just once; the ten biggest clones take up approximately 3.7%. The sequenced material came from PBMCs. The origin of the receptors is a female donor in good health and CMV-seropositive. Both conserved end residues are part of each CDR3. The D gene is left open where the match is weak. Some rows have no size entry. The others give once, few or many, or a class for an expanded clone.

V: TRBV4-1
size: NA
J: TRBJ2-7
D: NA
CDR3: CASSHASGYEQYF
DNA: TGCGCCAGCAGCCACGCATCGGGCTACGAGCAGTACTTC

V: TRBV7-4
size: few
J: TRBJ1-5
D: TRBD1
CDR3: CASSSTPQGASNQPQHF
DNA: TGTGCCAGCAGCTCGACCCCACAGGGGGCCAGTAATCAGCCCCAGCATTTT

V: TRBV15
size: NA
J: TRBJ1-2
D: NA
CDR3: CATSRDPVRANYGYTF
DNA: TGTGCCACCAGCAGAGATCCGGTCAGGGCTAACTATGGCTACACCTTC

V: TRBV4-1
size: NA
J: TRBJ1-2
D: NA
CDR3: CASSQLPGGAYGYTF
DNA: TGCGCCAGCAGCCAACTCCCTGGGGGGGCCTATGGCTACACCTTC

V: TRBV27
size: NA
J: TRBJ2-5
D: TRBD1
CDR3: CASSSPLRGETQYF
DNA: TGTGCCAGCAGTTCCCCCCTCAGGGGGGAGACCCAGTACTTC

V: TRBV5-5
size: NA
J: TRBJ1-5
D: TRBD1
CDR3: CASIPTGRGNQPQHF
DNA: TGTGCCAGCATTCCGACAGGGAGAGGCAATCAGCCCCAGCATTTT

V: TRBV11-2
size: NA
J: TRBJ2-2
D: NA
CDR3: CASSLGTGTSTGELFF
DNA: TGTGCCAGCAGCTTAGGTACCGGGACATCCACCGGGGAGCTGTTTTTT

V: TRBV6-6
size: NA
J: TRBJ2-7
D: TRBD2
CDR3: CASSRDYSYEQYF
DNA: TGTGCCAGCAGCCGGGACTACTCCTACGAGCAGTACTTC

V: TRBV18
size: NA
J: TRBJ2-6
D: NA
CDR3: CASSLMGGNSGANVLTF
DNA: TGTGCCAGCTCACTCATGGGGGGTAACTCTGGGGCCAACGTCCTGACTTTC

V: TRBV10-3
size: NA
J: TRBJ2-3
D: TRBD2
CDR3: CAISEGPGGTDTQYF
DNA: TGTGCCATCAGTGAAGGGCCGGGGGGGACAGATACGCAGTATTTT

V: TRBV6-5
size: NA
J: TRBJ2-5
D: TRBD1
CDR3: CASRQGMFGETQYF
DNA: TGTGCCAGCAGACAGGGGATGTTTGGAGAGACCCAGTACTTC

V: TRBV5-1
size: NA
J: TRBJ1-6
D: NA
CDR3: CASSLEGQGSSPLHF
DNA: TGCGCCAGCAGCTTGGAAGGGCAGGGCTCTTCACCCCTCCACTTT

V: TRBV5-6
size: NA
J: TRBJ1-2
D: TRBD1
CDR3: CASSSTEGAGRVYGYTF
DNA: TGTGCCAGCAGCTCTACCGAGGGGGCGGGTCGCGTCTATGGCTACACCTTC

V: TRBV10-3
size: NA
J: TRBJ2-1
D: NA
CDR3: CAMGSGSSYNEQFF
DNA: TGTGCCATGGGGAGCGGCAGCTCCTACAATGAGCAGTTCTTC

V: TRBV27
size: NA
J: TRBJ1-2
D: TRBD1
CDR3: CASGRTGINYGYTF
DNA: TGTGCCAGCGGCCGGACAGGGATAAACTATGGCTACACCTTC

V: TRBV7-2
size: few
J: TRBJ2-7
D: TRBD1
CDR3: CASSLGGQDEQYF
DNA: TGTGCCAGCAGCTTAGGGGGACAGGACGAGCAGTACTTC

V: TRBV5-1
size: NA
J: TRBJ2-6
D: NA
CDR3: CASSFQTSAGSGANVLTF
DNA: TGCGCCAGCAGCTTCCAGACTTCCGCGGGCTCTGGGGCCAACGTCCTGACTTTC

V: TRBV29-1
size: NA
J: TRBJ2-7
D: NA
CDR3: CSVDPGNSYEQYF
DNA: TGCAGCGTTGACCCGGGGAACTCCTACGAGCAGTACTTC

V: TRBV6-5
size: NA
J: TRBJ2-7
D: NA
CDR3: CASRGAASKAYEQYF
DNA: TGTGCCAGCAGAGGCGCAGCGAGCAAGGCCTACGAGCAGTACTTC

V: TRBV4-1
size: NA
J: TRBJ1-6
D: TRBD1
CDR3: CASSQDGTESSYNSPLHF
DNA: TGCGCCAGCAGCCAAGATGGGACAGAGAGCTCCTATAATTCACCCCTCCACTTT

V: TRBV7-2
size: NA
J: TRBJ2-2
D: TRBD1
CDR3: CAGSPGTANTGELFF
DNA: TGTGCCGGGTCCCCCGGGACAGCGAACACCGGGGAGCTGTTTTTT

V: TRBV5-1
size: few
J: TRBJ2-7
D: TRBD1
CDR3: CASSHRDRGTYEQYF
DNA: TGCGCCAGCAGCCACCGGGACAGGGGGACCTACGAGCAGTACTTC

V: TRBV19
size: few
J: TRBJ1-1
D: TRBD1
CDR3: CASSLPGGSMVNTEAFF
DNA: TGTGCCAGTAGTCTTCCAGGGGGCAGTATGGTTAACACTGAAGCTTTCTTT

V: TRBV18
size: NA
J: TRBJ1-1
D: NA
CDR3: CASSPQGYPEAFF
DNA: TGTGCCAGCTCGCCCCAGGGATACCCTGAAGCTTTCTTT

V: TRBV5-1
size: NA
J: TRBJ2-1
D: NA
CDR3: CASSFEGAYNEQFF
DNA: TGCGCCAGCAGCTTTGAGGGAGCCTACAATGAGCAGTTCTTC

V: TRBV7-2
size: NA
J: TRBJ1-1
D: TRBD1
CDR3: CASGYRGTEAFF
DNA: TGTGCCAGCGGGTACAGGGGGACTGAAGCTTTCTTT

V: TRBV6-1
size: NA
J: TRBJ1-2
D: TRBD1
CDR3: CASSHGGDRGLEF
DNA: TGTGCCAGCAGTCACGGGGGGGACAGGGGTCTTGAATTC

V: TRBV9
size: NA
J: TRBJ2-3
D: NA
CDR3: CASSVGDTQYF
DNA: TGTGCCAGCAGCGTCGGGGATACGCAGTATTTT

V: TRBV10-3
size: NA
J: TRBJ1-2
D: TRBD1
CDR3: CAISDPTGGAGYGYTF
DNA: TGTGCCATCAGTGATCCGACAGGGGGCGCCGGGTATGGCTACACCTTC

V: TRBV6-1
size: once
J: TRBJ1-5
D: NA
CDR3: CASSGDNNQPQHF
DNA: TGTGCCAGCAGTGGGGACAACAATCAGCCCCAGCATTTT

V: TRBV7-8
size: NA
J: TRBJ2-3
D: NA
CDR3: CASSLGRGLADTQYF
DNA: TGTGCCAGCAGCTTAGGTCGGGGATTGGCAGATACGCAGTATTTT

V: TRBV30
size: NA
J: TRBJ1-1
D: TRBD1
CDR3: CAWSGTGNTEAFF
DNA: TGTGCCTGGAGCGGGACAGGGAACACTGAAGCTTTCTTT

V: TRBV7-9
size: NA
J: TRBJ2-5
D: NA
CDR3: CASRLTGEAQYF
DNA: TGTGCCAGCAGGTTAACAGGAGAGGCCCAGTACTTC

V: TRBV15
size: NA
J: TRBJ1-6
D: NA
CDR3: CATSRDSGVGSPLHF
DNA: TGTGCCACCAGCAGAGATTCAGGGGTCGGTTCACCCCTCCACTTT

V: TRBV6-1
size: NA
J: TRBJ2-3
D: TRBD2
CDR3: CASRGAGGRDTQYF
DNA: TGTGCCAGTCGGGGAGCGGGAGGGAGGGATACGCAGTATTTT

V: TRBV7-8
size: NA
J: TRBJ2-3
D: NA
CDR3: CASSLDSAADTQYF
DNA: TGTGCCAGCAGCTTAGATAGCGCGGCAGATACGCAGTATTTT

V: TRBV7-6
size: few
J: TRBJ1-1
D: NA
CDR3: CASSHTSGREAFF
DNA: TGTGCCAGCAGCCATACCTCCGGGAGAGAAGCTTTCTTT

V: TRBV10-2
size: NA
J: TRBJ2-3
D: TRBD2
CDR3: CASSGLAVSTDTQYF
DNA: TGCGCCAGCTCGGGACTAGCGGTTAGCACAGATACGCAGTATTTT

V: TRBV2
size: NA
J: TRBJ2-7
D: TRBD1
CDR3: CASSVRQGAYEQYF
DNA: TGTGCCAGCAGTGTAAGACAGGGAGCCTACGAGCAGTACTTC

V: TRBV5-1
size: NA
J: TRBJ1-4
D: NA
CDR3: CASSPGEGGKLFF
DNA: TGCGCCAGCAGCCCCGGAGAAGGGGGAAAACTGTTTTTT

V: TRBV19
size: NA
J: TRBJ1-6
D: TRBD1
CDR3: CASSMGDRGLFFGNSPLHF
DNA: TGTGCCAGTAGTATGGGGGACAGGGGATTATTCTTCGGTAATTCACCCCTCCACTTT

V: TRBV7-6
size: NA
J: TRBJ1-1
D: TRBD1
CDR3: CASSLGDRNTEAFF
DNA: TGTGCCAGCAGCTTAGGGGACAGAAACACTGAAGCTTTCTTT

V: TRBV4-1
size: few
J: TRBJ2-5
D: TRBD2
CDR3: CASSQVGSGGQETQYF
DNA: TGCGCCAGCAGCCAAGTGGGTAGCGGGGGGCAAGAGACCCAGTACTTC

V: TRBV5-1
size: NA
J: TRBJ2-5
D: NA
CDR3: CASSLEGHGGETQYF
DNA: TGCGCCAGCAGCTTGGAGGGACATGGTGGGGAGACCCAGTACTTC

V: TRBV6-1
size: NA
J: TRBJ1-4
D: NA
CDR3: CASRPSGATNEKLFF
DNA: TGTGCCAGCCGACCGTCAGGCGCAACTAATGAAAAACTGTTTTTT